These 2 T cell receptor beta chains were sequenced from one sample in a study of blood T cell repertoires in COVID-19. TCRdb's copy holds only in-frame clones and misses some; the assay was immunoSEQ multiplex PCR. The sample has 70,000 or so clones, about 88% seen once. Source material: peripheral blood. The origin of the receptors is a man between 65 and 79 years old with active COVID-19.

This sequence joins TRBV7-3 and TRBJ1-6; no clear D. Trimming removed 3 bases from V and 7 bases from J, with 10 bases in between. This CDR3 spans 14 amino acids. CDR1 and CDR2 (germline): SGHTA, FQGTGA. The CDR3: CASSFGGRNSPLHF. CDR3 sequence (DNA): TGTGCCAGCAGCTTCGGCGGGAGAAATTCACCCCTCCACTTT. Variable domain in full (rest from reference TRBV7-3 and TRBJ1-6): GAGVSQTPSNKVTEKGKYVELRCDPISGHTALYWYRQSLGQGPEFLIYFQGTGAADDSGLPNDRFFAVRPEGSVSTLKIQRTERGDSAVYLCASSFGGRNSPLHFGNGTRLTVT.

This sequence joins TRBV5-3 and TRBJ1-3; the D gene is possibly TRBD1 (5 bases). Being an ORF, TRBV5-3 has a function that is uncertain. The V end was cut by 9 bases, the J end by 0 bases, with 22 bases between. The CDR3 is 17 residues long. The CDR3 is CATPGPLPKHSGNTIYF. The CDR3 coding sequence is TGTGCCACTCCAGGGCCCCTACCGAAACACTCTGGAAACACCATATATTTT.